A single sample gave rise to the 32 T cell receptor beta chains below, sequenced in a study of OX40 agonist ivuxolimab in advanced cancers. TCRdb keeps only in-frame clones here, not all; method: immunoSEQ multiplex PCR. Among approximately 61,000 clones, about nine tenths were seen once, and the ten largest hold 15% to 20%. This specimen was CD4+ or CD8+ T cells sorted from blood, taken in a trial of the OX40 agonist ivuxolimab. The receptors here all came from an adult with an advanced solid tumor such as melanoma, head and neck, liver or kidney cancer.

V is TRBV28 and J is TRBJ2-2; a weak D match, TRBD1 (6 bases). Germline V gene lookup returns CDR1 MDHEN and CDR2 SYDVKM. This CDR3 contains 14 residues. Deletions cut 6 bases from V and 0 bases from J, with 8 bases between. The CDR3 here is CASRGHTNTGELFF. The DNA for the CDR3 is TGTGCCAGCAGGGGACATACGAACACCGGGGAGCTGTTTTTT.

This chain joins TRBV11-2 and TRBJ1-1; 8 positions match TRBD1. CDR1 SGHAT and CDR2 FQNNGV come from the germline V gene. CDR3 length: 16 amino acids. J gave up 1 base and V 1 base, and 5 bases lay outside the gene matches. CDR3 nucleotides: TGTGCCAGCAGCTTAGCGTACGGGACAGGGAACACTGAAGCTTTCTTT. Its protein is CASSLAYGTGNTEAFF.

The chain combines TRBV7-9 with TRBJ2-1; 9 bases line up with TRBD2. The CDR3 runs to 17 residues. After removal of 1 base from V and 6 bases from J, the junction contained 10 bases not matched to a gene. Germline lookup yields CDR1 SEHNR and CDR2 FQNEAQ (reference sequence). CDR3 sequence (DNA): TGTGCCAGCAGCTTAGATATTGGACTAGCGTCCAGCAATGAGCAGTTCTTC. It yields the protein CASSLDIGLASSNEQFF.

CDR3 in DNA: TGTGCCACGGAAACAGGCGCTCCTATTAGCAATCAGCCCCAGCATTTT. Amino acid sequence: CATETGAPISNQPQHF. J is TRBJ1-5 and V is TRBV6-6, with D possibly matching TRBD1 (5 bases). The CDR3 runs 16 residues. Trimming removed 10 bases from V and 0 bases from J, with 19 bases in between. Germline assignment: CDR1 MNHNY and CDR2 SVGAGI (reference sequence).

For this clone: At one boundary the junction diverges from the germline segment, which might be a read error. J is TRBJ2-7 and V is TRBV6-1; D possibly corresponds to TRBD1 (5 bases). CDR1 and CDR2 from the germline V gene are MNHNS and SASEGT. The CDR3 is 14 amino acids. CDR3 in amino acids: CASLQGSQSSEQYF. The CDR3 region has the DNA TGTGCCAGCCTCCAGGGATCCCAGTCCTCCGAGCAGTACTTC.

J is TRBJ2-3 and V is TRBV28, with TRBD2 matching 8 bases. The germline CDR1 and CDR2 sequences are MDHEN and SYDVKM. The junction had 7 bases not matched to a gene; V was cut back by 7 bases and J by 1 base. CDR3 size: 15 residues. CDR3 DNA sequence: TGTGCCAGCACTTCGGGACTAGGACGCACAGATACGCAGTATTTT. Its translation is CASTSGLGRTDTQYF.

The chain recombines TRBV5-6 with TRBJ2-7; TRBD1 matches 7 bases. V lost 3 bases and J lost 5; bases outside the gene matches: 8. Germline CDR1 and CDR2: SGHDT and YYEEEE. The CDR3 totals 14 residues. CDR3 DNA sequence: TGTGCCAGCAGCTGGGAGACAGGGTCGAACGAGCAGTACTTC. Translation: CASSWETGSNEQYF. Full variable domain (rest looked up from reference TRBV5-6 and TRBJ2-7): DAGVTQSPTHLIKTRGQQVTLRCSPKSGHDTVSWYQQALGQGPQFIFQYYEEEERQRGNFPDRFSGHQFPNYSSELNVNALLLGDSALYLCASSWETGSNEQYFGPGTRLTVT.

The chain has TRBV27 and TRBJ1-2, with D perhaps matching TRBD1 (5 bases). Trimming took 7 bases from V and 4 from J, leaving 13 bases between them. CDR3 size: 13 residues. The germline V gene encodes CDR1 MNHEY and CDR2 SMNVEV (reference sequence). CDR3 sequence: CASKIAGGYGYTF. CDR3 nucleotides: TGTGCCAGCAAAATTGCGGGGGGCTATGGCTACACCTTC.

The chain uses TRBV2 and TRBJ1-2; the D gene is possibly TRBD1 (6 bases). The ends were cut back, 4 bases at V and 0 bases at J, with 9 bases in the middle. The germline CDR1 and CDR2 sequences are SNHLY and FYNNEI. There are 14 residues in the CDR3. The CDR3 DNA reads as TGTGCCAGCAGTGGACAGGCCTCTAACTATGGCTACACCTTC. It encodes CASSGQASNYGYTF.

As DNA, the CDR3 is TGTGCCAGCAGTGAGCTAGGGACCAATGAGCAGTTCTTC. It translates to CASSELGTNEQFF. The chain has TRBV2 and TRBJ2-1; D could derive from TRBD1 or TRBD2 (5 bases each). Trimming shortened V by 3 bases and J by 6 bases, and 9 bases separated the two germline ends. Germline CDR1 and CDR2: SNHLY and FYNNEI. The CDR3 spans 13 residues.

CDR3 region: CASSSQPGGSPRDEQFF. Written as DNA, the CDR3 is TGTGCCAGTAGTTCGCAACCGGGTGGTTCTCCAAGGGATGAGCAGTTCTTC. J is TRBJ2-1 and V is TRBV19; D not resolved. V lost 5 bases to trimming and J lost 8 bases, with 25 bases between them. The CDR3 has 17 amino acids. Germline V gene sequence: CDR1 LNHDA, CDR2 SQIVND (reference sequence).

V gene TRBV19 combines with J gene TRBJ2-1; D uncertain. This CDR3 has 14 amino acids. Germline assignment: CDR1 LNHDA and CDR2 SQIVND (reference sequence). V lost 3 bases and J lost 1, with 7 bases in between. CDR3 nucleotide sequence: TGTGCCAGTAGTATTGGGAATTCCTACAATGAGCAGTTCTTC. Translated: CASSIGNSYNEQFF.

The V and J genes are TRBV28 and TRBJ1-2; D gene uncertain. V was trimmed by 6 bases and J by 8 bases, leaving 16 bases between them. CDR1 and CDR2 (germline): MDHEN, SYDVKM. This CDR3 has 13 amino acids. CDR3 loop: CASRPLNFDGYTF. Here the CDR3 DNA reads TGTGCCAGCAGGCCCCTCAATTTTGACGGCTACACCTTC.

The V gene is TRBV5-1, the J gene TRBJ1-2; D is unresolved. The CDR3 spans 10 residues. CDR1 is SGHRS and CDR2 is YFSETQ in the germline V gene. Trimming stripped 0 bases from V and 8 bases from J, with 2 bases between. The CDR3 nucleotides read TGCGCCAGCAGCTTGGTGGGCTACACCTTC. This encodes CASSLVGYTF.

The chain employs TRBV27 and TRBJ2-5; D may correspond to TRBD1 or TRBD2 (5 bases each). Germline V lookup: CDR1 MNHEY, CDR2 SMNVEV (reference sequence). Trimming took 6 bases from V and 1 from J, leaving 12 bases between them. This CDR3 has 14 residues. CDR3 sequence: CASSPGPRQETQYF. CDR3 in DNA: TGTGCCAGCAGCCCGGGACCGCGCCAAGAGACCCAGTACTTC.

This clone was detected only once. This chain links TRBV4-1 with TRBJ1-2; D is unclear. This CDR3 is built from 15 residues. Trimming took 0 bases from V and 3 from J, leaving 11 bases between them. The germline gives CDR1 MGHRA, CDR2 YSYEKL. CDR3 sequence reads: CASSQDLLAYYGYTF. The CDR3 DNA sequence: TGCGCCAGCAGCCAAGATCTTCTAGCTTACTATGGCTACACCTTC.

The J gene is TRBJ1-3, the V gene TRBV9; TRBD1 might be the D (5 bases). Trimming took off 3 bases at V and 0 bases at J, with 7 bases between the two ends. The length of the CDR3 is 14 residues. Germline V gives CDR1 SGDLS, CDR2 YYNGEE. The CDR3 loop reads CASSGGSSGNTIYF. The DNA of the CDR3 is TGTGCCAGCAGCGGGGGGAGCTCTGGAAACACCATATATTTT.

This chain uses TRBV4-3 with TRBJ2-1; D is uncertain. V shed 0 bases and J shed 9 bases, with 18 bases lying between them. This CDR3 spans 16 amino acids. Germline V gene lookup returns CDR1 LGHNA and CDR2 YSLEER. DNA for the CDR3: TGCGCCAGCAGCCAAGATGCTGGCGGACCCCTAGGTGAGCAGTTCTTC. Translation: CASSQDAGGPLGEQFF.

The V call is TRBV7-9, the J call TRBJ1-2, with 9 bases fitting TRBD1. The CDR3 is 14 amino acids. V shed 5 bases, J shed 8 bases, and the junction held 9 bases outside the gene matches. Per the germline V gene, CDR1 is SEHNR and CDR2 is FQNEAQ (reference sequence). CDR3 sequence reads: CASSLQQGARGYTF. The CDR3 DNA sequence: TGTGCCAGCAGCCTCCAACAGGGGGCCCGGGGCTACACCTTC.

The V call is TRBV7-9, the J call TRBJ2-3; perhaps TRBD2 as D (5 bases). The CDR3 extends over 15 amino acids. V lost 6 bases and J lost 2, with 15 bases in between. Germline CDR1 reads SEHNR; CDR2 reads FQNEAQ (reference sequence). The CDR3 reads CASRQELGLTDTQYF. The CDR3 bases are TGTGCCAGCAGACAAGAGTTAGGACTCACAGATACGCAGTATTTT.

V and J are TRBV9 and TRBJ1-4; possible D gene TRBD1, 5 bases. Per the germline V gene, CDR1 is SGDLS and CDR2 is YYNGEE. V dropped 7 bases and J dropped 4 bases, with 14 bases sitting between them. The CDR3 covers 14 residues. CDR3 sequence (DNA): TGTGCCAGCGGCTCGGGGGATGGTAATGAAAAACTGTTTTTT. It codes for CASGSGDGNEKLFF. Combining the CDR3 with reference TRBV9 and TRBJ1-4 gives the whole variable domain DSGVTQTPKHLITATGQRVTLRCSPRSGDLSVYWYQQSLDQGLQFLIQYYNGEERAKGNILERFSAQQFPDLHSELNLSSLELGDSALYFCASGSGDGNEKLFFGSGTQLSVL.

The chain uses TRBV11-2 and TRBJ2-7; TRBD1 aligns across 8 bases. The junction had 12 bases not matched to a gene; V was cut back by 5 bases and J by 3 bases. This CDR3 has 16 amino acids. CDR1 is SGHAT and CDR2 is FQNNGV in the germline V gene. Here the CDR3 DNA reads TGTGCCAGCAGCCTCGGGTTGGCAGGGGGCCTCTACGAGCAGTACTTC. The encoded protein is CASSLGLAGGLYEQYF. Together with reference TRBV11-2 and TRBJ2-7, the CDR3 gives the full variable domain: EAGVAQSPRYKIIEKRQSVAFWCNPISGHATLYWYQQILGQGPKLLIQFQNNGVVDDSQLPKDRFSAERLKGVDSTLKIQPAKLEDSAVYLCASSLGLAGGLYEQYFGPGTRLTVT.

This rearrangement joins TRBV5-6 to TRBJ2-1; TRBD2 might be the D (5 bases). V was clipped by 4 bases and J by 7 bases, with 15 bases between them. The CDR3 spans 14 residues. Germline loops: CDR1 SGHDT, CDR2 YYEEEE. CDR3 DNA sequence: TGTGCCAGCAGCCGGGGAGCACTGCCGAATGAGCAGTTCTTC. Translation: CASSRGALPNEQFF.

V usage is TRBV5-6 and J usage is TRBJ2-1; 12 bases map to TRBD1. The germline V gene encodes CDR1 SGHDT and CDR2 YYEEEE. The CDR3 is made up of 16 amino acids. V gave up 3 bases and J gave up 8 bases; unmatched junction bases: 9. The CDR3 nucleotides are TGTGCCAGCAGCTACCGCCGGGACAGGGGGCTCTATGAGCAGTTCTTC. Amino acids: CASSYRRDRGLYEQFF.

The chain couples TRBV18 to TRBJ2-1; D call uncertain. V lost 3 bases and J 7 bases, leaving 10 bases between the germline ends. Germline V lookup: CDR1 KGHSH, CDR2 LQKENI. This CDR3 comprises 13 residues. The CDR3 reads CASSPGSLNEQFF. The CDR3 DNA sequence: TGTGCCAGCTCACCGGGGTCTTTAAATGAGCAGTTCTTC.

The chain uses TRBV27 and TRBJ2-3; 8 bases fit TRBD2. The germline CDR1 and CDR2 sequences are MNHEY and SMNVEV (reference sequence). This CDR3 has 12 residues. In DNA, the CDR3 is TGTACCTCGGGGGGGCTCGTAGATACGCAGTATTTT. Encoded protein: CTSGGLVDTQYF.

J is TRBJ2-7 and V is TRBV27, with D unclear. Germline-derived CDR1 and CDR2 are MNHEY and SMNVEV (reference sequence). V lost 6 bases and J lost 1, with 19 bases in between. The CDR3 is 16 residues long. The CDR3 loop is CASSIQPAGTSYEQYF. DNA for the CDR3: TGTGCCAGCAGCATACAACCGGCAGGTACATCCTACGAGCAGTACTTC.

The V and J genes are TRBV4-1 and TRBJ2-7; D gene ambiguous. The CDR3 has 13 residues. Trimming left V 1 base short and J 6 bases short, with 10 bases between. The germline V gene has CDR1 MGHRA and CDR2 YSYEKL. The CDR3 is CASSQGARTEQYF. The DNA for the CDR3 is TGCGCCAGCAGCCAAGGTGCTAGAACCGAGCAGTACTTC.

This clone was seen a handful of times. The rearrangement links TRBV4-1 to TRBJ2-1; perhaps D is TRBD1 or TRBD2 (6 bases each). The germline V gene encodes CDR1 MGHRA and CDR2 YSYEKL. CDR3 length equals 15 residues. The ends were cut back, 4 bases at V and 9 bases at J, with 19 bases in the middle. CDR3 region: CASSLEGGLSFEQFF. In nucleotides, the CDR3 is TGCGCCAGCAGCCTCGAGGGGGGCTTATCATTTGAGCAGTTCTTC.

CDR3 in amino acids: CASSLSQGQGGGYTF. CDR3 nucleotides: TGTGCCAGCAGTTTATCGCAAGGACAGGGCGGTGGCTACACCTTC. The gene calls are TRBV27 and TRBJ1-2, with 8 bases lining up with TRBD1. Germline V gene lookup returns CDR1 MNHEY and CDR2 SMNVEV (reference sequence). The CDR3 has 15 residues. V trimming: 0 bases; J trimming: 7 bases; junction bases outside the gene matches: 7.

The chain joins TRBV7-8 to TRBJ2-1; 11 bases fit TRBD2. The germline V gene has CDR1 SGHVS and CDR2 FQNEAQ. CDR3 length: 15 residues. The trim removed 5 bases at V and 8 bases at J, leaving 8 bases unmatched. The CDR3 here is CASSATSGSSHEQFF. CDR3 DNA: TGTGCCAGCAGCGCAACTAGCGGGAGTAGTCATGAGCAGTTCTTC.

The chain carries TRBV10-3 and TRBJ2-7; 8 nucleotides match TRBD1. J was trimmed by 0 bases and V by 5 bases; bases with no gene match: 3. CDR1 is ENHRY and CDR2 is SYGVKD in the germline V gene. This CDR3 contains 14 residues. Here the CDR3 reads CAISRQGSSYEQYF. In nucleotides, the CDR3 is TGTGCCATCAGTCGACAGGGGAGCTCCTACGAGCAGTACTTC.